The source of this TCR beta chain is a study of shared clonotypes between healthy human individuals. Study at large: There were three CD4 naive, three CD4 memory, two CD8 naive and one CD8 memory plates per donor. The study, taken as a whole, reports: Rarefaction analysis demonstrated incomplete sorted-subset sequencing notwithstanding large depth. A handful of donors shared about 5% of their naive CD4 clonotypes.

CD45RO-negative cells were positively selected for CCR7, leaving out terminally differentiated effector memory CD45RA+ cells. TCRdb's copy holds only in-frame clones and misses some; the assay was immunoSEQ multiplex PCR. The table has millions of clones, around 96% seen once. The CDR3 length is 13 residues. The V gene's germline CDR1 is WSHSY and CDR2 SAAADI. V lost 4 bases and J lost 2, with 6 bases in between. In its sample, this clone was seen once. Its cognate antigen is unknown. This clonotype was sampled from a young man in good health. Sequenced: naive CD8+ T cells sorted from blood. The chain employs TRBV10-2 and TRBJ2-1; the D is unclear. This chain's CDR3 is CASSAYPYNEQFF. As DNA, the CDR3 is TGCGCCAGCAGTGCCTACCCCTACAATGAGCAGTTCTTC.